One sample yielded the 28 T cell receptor beta chains listed below, sequenced in a study of cytomegalovirus exposure and HLA in healthy donors. PCR amplification relied on 60 Vbeta primers (plus 13 Jbeta primers). Measured with immunoSEQ multiplex PCR; TCRdb has only the in-frame clones, and not every one. The sample has 120,000 or so clones, less than 80% seen once. The material sequenced was PBMCs. The origin of the receptors is a woman between 45 and 65 years old in good health and CMV-seronegative.

The CDR3 DNA sequence: TGTGCCAGCAGTCCCGGGGTGGCCGGGGCCAACGTCCTGACTTTC. It codes for CASSPGVAGANVLTF. The chain is built from TRBV2 and TRBJ2-6; the D gene is possibly TRBD2 (5 bases). Trimming left V 5 bases short and J 4 bases short, with 12 bases between. CDR3 length: 15 residues. Per the germline V gene, CDR1 is SNHLY and CDR2 is FYNNEI.

The gene calls are TRBV28 and TRBJ1-6, with TRBD1 matching over 10 bases. Per germline, CDR1 MDHEN and CDR2 SYDVKM. The CDR3 consists of 15 residues. Trimming cost V 6 bases and J 9 bases; bases outside gene matches: 8. The CDR3 is CASSPWDRGISPLHF. Here the CDR3 DNA reads TGTGCCAGCAGCCCTTGGGACAGGGGAATTTCACCCCTCCACTTT. Variable domain in full (rest from reference TRBV28 and TRBJ1-6): DVKVTQSSRYLVKRTGEKVFLECVQDMDHENMFWYRQDPGLGLRLIYFSYDVKMKEKGDIPEGYSVSREKKERFSLILESASTNQTSMYLCASSPWDRGISPLHFGNGTRLTVT.

The rearrangement joins TRBV6-6 to TRBJ2-3; 11 bases are a match to TRBD1. The CDR3 is 15 residues long. Trimming cost V 6 bases and J 5 bases; bases outside gene matches: 7. Germline loops: CDR1 MNHNY, CDR2 SVGAGI (reference sequence). As DNA, the CDR3 is TGTGCCAGCAGAAACGGACAGGGGGCGAGAGATACGCAGTATTTT. It is translated as CASRNGQGARDTQYF.

The genes are TRBV7-2 and TRBJ2-1; 10 positions match TRBD2. The CDR3 loop spans 16 amino acids. V was pared by 5 bases and J by 0 bases, with 4 bases of the junction left unmatched. CDR1 and CDR2 (germline): SGHTA, FQGNSA. The CDR3 region is CASSILAGSSYNEQFF. In DNA, the CDR3 is TGTGCCAGCAGCATACTAGCGGGGAGCTCCTACAATGAGCAGTTCTTC.

The rearrangement links TRBV11-2 to TRBJ2-7; 9 positions agree with TRBD2. The CDR3 contains 14 residues. Trimming cost V 2 bases and J 3 bases; bases outside gene matches: 2. The germline V gene encodes CDR1 SGHAT and CDR2 FQNNGV. CDR3 DNA: TGTGCCAGCAGCTTACAAGCGGGAGGCTACGAGCAGTACTTC. Translation: CASSLQAGGYEQYF.

The gene calls are TRBV7-9 and TRBJ2-1; TRBD2 aligns across 9 bases. Per germline, CDR1 SEHNR and CDR2 FQNEAQ (reference sequence). This CDR3 contains 15 residues. The ends lost 4 bases at V and 3 bases at J; junction bases unmatched: 4. CDR3 sequence: CASSSPSGIYNEQFF. The CDR3 DNA follows: TGTGCCAGCAGCTCTCCTAGCGGGATCTACAATGAGCAGTTCTTC. The full variable domain, in which reference TRBV7-9 and TRBJ2-1 provide the parts outside the CDR3, is DTGVSQNPRHKITKRGQNVTFRCDPISEHNRLYWYRQTLGQGPEFLTYFQNEAQLEKSRLLSDRFSAERPKGSFSTLEIQRTEQGDSAMYLCASSSPSGIYNEQFFGPGTRLTVL.

This chain uses TRBV28 with TRBJ1-5; D perhaps matches TRBD1 (5 bases). Germline CDR1 reads MDHEN; CDR2 reads SYDVKM. V shed 3 bases and J shed 1 base, with 13 bases lying between them. The CDR3 totals 16 residues. The CDR3 spells CASSLGGLMSNQPQHF. CDR3 nucleotides: TGTGCCAGCAGTTTGGGGGGGTTGATGAGCAATCAGCCCCAGCATTTT. The whole variable domain, filled in from reference TRBV28 and TRBJ1-5, reads DVKVTQSSRYLVKRTGEKVFLECVQDMDHENMFWYRQDPGLGLRLIYFSYDVKMKEKGDIPEGYSVSREKKERFSLILESASTNQTSMYLCASSLGGLMSNQPQHFGDGTRLSIL.

V is TRBV15 and J is TRBJ2-3, with a tentative D call TRBD2 (6 bases). V dropped 0 bases and J dropped 5 bases, with 12 bases sitting between them. Germline V gene sequence: CDR1 LNHNV, CDR2 YYDKDF (reference sequence). The length of the CDR3 is 15 residues. CDR3 sequence: CATSRDSTGEDTQYF. CDR3 DNA sequence: TGTGCCACCAGCAGAGATTCGACGGGAGAAGATACGCAGTATTTT. Filled out from reference TRBV15 and TRBJ2-3, the complete variable domain reads DAMVIQNPRYQVTQFGKPVTLSCSQTLNHNVMYWYQQKSSQAPKLLFHYYDKDFNNEADTPDNFQSRRPNTSFCFLDIRSPGLGDTAMYLCATSRDSTGEDTQYFGPGTRLTVL.

The gene calls are TRBV29-1 and TRBJ1-2; 10 bases map to TRBD1. From germline, CDR1 is SQVTM and CDR2 ANQGSEA. The CDR3 loop spans 13 amino acids. V was clipped by 3 bases and J by 4 bases; unmatched bases: 2. The CDR3 loop reads CSVETGGGYGYTF. DNA of the CDR3: TGCAGCGTTGAGACAGGGGGCGGCTATGGCTACACCTTC.

The chain recombines TRBV2 with TRBJ2-3; no firm D call. V lost 2 bases and J 0 bases, leaving 12 bases between the germline ends. There are 16 residues in the CDR3. CDR1 and CDR2 from the germline V gene are SNHLY and FYNNEI. This chain's CDR3 is CASSEFRAPSTDTQYF. The CDR3 DNA reads TGTGCCAGCAGTGAATTTCGAGCGCCTAGCACAGATACGCAGTATTTT.

The chain uses TRBV7-2 and TRBJ2-6; no definite D call. V lost 1 base to trimming and J lost 2 bases, with 6 bases between them. The CDR3 has 15 residues. Germline assignment: CDR1 SGHTA and CDR2 FQGNSA. The CDR3 DNA follows: TGTGCCAGCAGCTTAGGTCGTGCTGGGGCCAACGTCCTGACTTTC. It encodes CASSLGRAGANVLTF.

J is TRBJ1-2 and V is TRBV6-5; possible D gene TRBD1, 5 bases. This CDR3 is 14 amino acids long. Germline V lookup: CDR1 MNHEY, CDR2 SVGAGI. Between the trimmed V and J ends, which lost 5 bases and 6 bases, there was a span of 16 bases. CDR3 bases: TGTGCCAGCAGTCCAATTAGGGTAGGGGATGGCTACACCTTC. This gives the protein CASSPIRVGDGYTF.

This CDR3 is CASSVGAGYEQYF. For the CDR3, the DNA is TGTGCCAGCAGCGTTGGGGCTGGCTACGAGCAGTACTTC. The chain recombines TRBV9 with TRBJ2-7, with TRBD1 as a possible D gene (5 bases). V shed 2 bases and J shed 3 bases, with 9 bases lying between them. This CDR3 comprises 13 residues. Germline lookup yields CDR1 SGDLS and CDR2 YYNGEE.

This rearrangement joins TRBV30 to TRBJ1-5, with D perhaps TRBD1 (5 bases). Trimming took off 2 bases at V and 4 bases at J, with 9 bases between the two ends. Germline V CDR1 and CDR2: GTSNPN, SVGIG (reference sequence). CDR3 length: 13 residues. The DNA of the CDR3 is TGTGCCTGGAGTCGACAGCCTAATCAGCCCCAGCATTTT. This translates into CAWSRQPNQPQHF.

The chain recombines TRBV5-1 with TRBJ2-7, with D perhaps given as TRBD1 or TRBD2 (5 bases each). Germline lookup yields CDR1 SGHRS and CDR2 YFSETQ. There are 13 residues in the CDR3. V gave up 4 bases and J gave up 6 bases, with 14 bases separating them. The DNA for the CDR3 is TGCGCCAGCAGCCTGGACACTAGTCTCGAGCAGTACTTC. Encoded protein: CASSLDTSLEQYF.

The chain employs TRBV7-2 and TRBJ2-7; the match to TRBD2 covers 12 bases. This CDR3 contains 16 residues. Germline V lookup: CDR1 SGHTA, CDR2 FQGNSA. V lost 4 bases, J lost 7 bases, and 11 bases stayed unmatched. This CDR3 is CASSSLAGGPSREQYF. The CDR3 DNA is TGTGCCAGCAGCTCGCTAGCGGGAGGGCCGTCTAGGGAGCAGTACTTC.

The chain combines TRBV27 with TRBJ1-5, with 11 bases aligning to TRBD1. CDR1 and CDR2 (germline): MNHEY, SMNVEV (reference sequence). The CDR3 runs 14 residues. V gave up 7 bases and J gave up 4 bases; unmatched junction bases: 3. The CDR3 DNA reads as TGTGCCAGCAAAGGACAGGGGGCGAATCAGCCCCAGCATTTT. Protein sequence: CASKGQGANQPQHF.

This clone was detected only a few times. This chain links TRBV4-3 with TRBJ2-3; the match to TRBD1 covers 10 bases. Germline V CDR1 and CDR2: LGHNA, YSLEER. This CDR3 is 15 amino acids long. V shed 4 bases and J 3 bases; nucleotides not matched to a gene: 4. CDR3 nucleotides: TGCGCCAGCAGCCGTGGACAGGGGGAAACAGATACGCAGTATTTT. Residues: CASSRGQGETDTQYF.

V and J are TRBV2 and TRBJ1-4; TRBD1 agrees at 11 bases. Trimming removed 2 bases from V and 7 bases from J; junction bases left unmatched: 3. The CDR3 sequence is 15 residues long. From germline, CDR1 is SNHLY and CDR2 FYNNEI. The CDR3 DNA reads TGTGCCAGCAGTGAAATGGGACAGGGGGTTGAAAAACTGTTTTTT. Amino acids: CASSEMGQGVEKLFF.

The chain has TRBV28 and TRBJ1-2; D gene unclear. V was clipped by 5 bases and J by 4 bases, with 14 bases between them. The CDR3 spans 14 residues. Germline V gene sequence: CDR1 MDHEN, CDR2 SYDVKM. The CDR3: CASSAHIGGYGYTF. The CDR3 DNA is TGTGCCAGCAGTGCCCATATAGGCGGCTATGGCTACACCTTC.

This clone has more than one count but fewer than ten. At one end, the junction sequence differs from germline, possibly due to a read error. This specimen includes other DNA sequences encoding the same CDR3. The chain combines TRBV11-2 with TRBJ2-1; TRBD2 aligns across 8 bases. Germline lookup yields CDR1 SGHAT and CDR2 FQNNGV. The CDR3 spans 17 residues. CDR3: CASSQEILAGGPNEQFF. The CDR3 region has the DNA TGCGCCAGCAGCCAAGAAATTCTCGCGGGGGGCCCTAATGAGCAGTTCTTC.

V usage is TRBV6-5 and J usage is TRBJ1-5, with TRBD1 matching 9 bases. Germline loops: CDR1 MNHEY, CDR2 SVGAGI. This CDR3 spans 15 amino acids. V shed 6 bases and J 5 bases; nucleotides not matched to a gene: 8. The CDR3 region has the DNA TGTGCCAGCAGCCCCGGGACAGGGTCCGATCAGCCCCAGCATTTT. This encodes CASSPGTGSDQPQHF.

The chain carries TRBV5-4 and TRBJ2-1; perhaps TRBD2 as D (5 bases). CDR3 length: 14 residues. The germline gives CDR1 SGHNT, CDR2 YYREEE (reference sequence). The V end lost 3 bases, the J end lost 7 bases, and 14 bases lay between the germline ends. The CDR3: CASSSTVSGNEQFF. Written as DNA, the CDR3 is TGTGCCAGCAGCTCAACCGTCTCGGGGAATGAGCAGTTCTTC.

This clone was seen just once. The same CDR3 arises from other DNA sequences in this sample as well. The chain combines TRBV29-1 with TRBJ1-3; no clear D gene. The CDR3 spans 13 residues. Germline-derived CDR1 and CDR2 are SQVTM and ANQGSEA. Trimming removed 4 bases at V and 4 bases at J, with 11 bases between. CDR3 loop: CSVGFTQGNTIYF. The DNA of the CDR3 is TGCAGCGTTGGGTTCACGCAGGGAAACACCATATATTTT.

V usage is TRBV6-5 and J usage is TRBJ1-1; perhaps TRBD1 as D (6 bases). With 2 bases removed from V and 4 bases from J, the gap between germline ends came to 17 bases. This CDR3 spans 16 amino acids. Looked up from germline, CDR1 is MNHEY and CDR2 is SVGAGI. The CDR3 loop reads CASSYPVTQGSTEAFF. The CDR3 DNA is TGTGCCAGCAGTTACCCCGTGACGCAGGGGAGCACTGAAGCTTTCTTT.

This clone has just a few counts. The rearrangement links TRBV6-1 to TRBJ2-5, with 10 bases lining up with TRBD2. Gene TRBJ2-7 matches the end of the DNA better, so the J call may be wrong. Per the germline V gene, CDR1 is MNHNS and CDR2 is SASEGT. The CDR3 is 18 amino acids. The CDR3 bases are TGTGCCAGCAGTGCCCGGACTAGCGGCAAAGACCTCTCCTACGAGCAGTACTTC. Translating gives CASSARTSGKDLSYEQYF.

The rearrangement uses TRBV5-4 and TRBJ1-6; D is undetermined. The ends were cut back, 4 bases at V and 10 bases at J, with 18 bases in the middle. Looked up from germline, CDR1 is SGHNT and CDR2 is YYREEE (reference sequence). This CDR3 contains 15 residues. This CDR3 is CASSRPGSEDSPLHF. DNA for the CDR3: TGTGCCAGCAGCCGCCCGGGAAGTGAGGACTCACCCCTCCACTTT.

The genes are TRBV19 and TRBJ2-7; TRBD1 might be the D (6 bases). This CDR3 has 15 amino acids. CDR1 is LNHDA and CDR2 is SQIVND in the germline V gene (reference sequence). Deletions cut 4 bases from V and 6 bases from J, with 19 bases between. The CDR3 reads CASSTTGLTMGEQYF. The CDR3 region has the DNA TGTGCCAGTAGTACGACAGGCCTTACTATGGGCGAGCAGTACTTC. Looking up the rest from reference TRBV19 and TRBJ2-7 gives the full variable domain: DGGITQSPKYLFRKEGQNVTLSCEQNLNHDAMYWYRQDPGQGLRLIYYSQIVNDFQKGDIAEGYSVSREKKESFPLTVTSAQKNPTAFYLCASSTTGLTMGEQYFGPGTRLTVT.